The present entry profiles one TCR beta chain with its context. Antigen: not known. The repertoire was sequenced with immunoSEQ multiplex PCR; TCRdb's copy has only in-frame clones and lacks some. The sample contains around 140,000 clones, around 85% of which appear only once. The data were taken from a study of cytotoxic CD8 clonotypes in ibrutinib-treated CLL. Overall study context: IGHV unmutated fewer than 18; relapsed/refractory about 10; treatment-naive more than 14. Overall, 25 or so responses were partial and 2 complete; following median 68 months, about 15 patients stayed remitted and about 12 progressed.

The study, taken as a whole, reports: Relative to age-matched healthy donors, clonality at baseline was higher, and it tracked circulating CD8+ T-cell counts. Different sampling times were used for sustained-remission and progressing patients.

CDR1 is SGHTA, CDR2 FQGNSA, per germline. The CDR3 runs to 16 residues. The trim removed 2 bases at V and 8 bases at J, leaving 7 bases unmatched. The material sequenced was PBMCs, taken after 24 months of ibrutinib treatment. This chain links TRBV7-2 with TRBJ2-3, with 13 nucleotides matching TRBD2. The clonotype originates from a human donor with chronic lymphocytic leukemia. The CDR3, as DNA: TGTGCCAGCAGCTTACTAACTAGCGGGGGGGGAGGTACGCAGTATTTT. This gives the protein CASSLLTSGGGGTQYF.